This T cell receptor (beta chain) is drawn from a study of blood T cell repertoires in COVID-19 (dated by TCRdb to 2019 to 2021). Regarding the research as a whole: The collaborator samples originated in the United States, Italy and Spain and spanned the acute and convalescent phases of COVID-19. Samples came from the ongoing ImmuneRACE study (first 160 participants) plus 1,254 subjects from 6 global collaborators. The repertoires were released in a freely available public database intended as a resource for research on the immune response to SARS-CoV-2. A de-identified subject ID, COVID-19 status, age in years and sex were almost always included in the sample metadata. The material from the prospective study consisted of cDNA or gDNA derived from T cells, B-cell-depleted T cells, or PBMCs. Subjects who had been exposed to COVID-19, were actively infected with it, or had recovered from it provided the deeply sampled blood TCRbeta repertoires that made up the dataset. Where available, HLA class I and class II types were taken from metadata supplied by the sample provider and were not determined by assay-based typing.

The immunoSEQ Assay, a bias-controlled multiplex PCR, was used to amplify TCRbeta CDR3 regions from genomic DNA. The published analysis was carried out like this. The number of nucleated cells in each sample was estimated by amplification of reference gene primers within the assay. To quantify the absolute abundance of each unique TCRbeta CDR3 rearrangement, sequence reads were collapsed and filtered. For each sample, productive Simpson clonality was calculated by taking the square root of Simpson's diversity index across productive rearrangements. Not all clones reach the TCRdb copy of this immuneACCESS table, which keeps in-frame sequences only. Checked studies attribute under half of the gap to unresolved V genes and leave the rest unexplained. D and trimming come from the DNA, and the V and J calls and clone size come from that table. The sample contains around 94,000 clones, about nine tenths of them found a single time. The ten largest clonotypes hold 5.2% of the sample.

General study outcomes and caveats: The quantity of clinical and demographic metadata differed by source and by participant and was supplied without curation.

The table lists this clone with a few counts. No cognate antigen has been identified for it. There are no base qualities to consult, and no much larger clone falls within one base. At the junction V is shortened by 5 bases and J by 8 bases; bases outside the gene matches: 13. The germline V gene (reference sequence) provides CDR1 LNHDA and CDR2 SQIVND. Inclusive of the bounding cysteine and phenylalanine, the CDR3 is 15 residues long. The retained sequence is limited to the CDR3, 45 bases, with the frame set at the first base. One collaborating source in Seattle enrolled patients while the patients were actively infected and followed the patients over time throughout the course of disease. The collaborating institutions used their own protocols to collect whole blood in K2EDTA tubes. Collaborator samples were shipped for TCRbeta analysis as frozen whole blood, isolated PBMCs, or DNA extracted from either sample type.

Sequencing was done on a sample of peripheral blood. This sequence uses TRBV19 and TRBJ1-2; 8 of the junction bases match TRBD1. The TCR sequence derives from a woman aged 45-65 years with COVID-19, enrolled during active disease. This receptor has the CDR3 CASSQAAAGGEGYTF. The sequenced DNA: TGTGCCAGTAGTCAAGCAGCGGCAGGGGGCGAGGGCTACACCTTC.